The 11 T cell receptor beta chains presented below share a single source sample, sequenced in a study of cytomegalovirus exposure and HLA in healthy donors. The PCR ran on 60 Vbeta and 13 Jbeta primers. Clones were read by immunoSEQ multiplex PCR, and TCRdb kept only the in-frame ones, dropping some. Of about 130,000 clones listed, around 81% are singletons. Material for sequencing was PBMCs. Receptor source: a man younger than 35 in good health and CMV-seronegative.

The chain joins TRBV18 to TRBJ2-7; a possible D gene is TRBD2 (5 bases). V was cut by 4 bases and J by 4 bases, with 17 bases left in between. The CDR3 is 15 residues long. The germline V gene encodes CDR1 KGHSH and CDR2 LQKENI. The CDR3 nucleotides read TGTGCCAGCTCACTAGGACTTCATACGGGGTACGAGCAGTACTTC. Protein: CASSLGLHTGYEQYF.

In its sample, this clone was seen a few times. This chain links TRBV5-6 with TRBJ2-6; 13 bases map to TRBD2. Trimming cost V 7 bases and J 3 bases; bases outside gene matches: 4. CDR1 and CDR2 from the germline V gene are SGHDT and YYEEEE. This CDR3 has 16 residues. Here the CDR3 reads CASLTSGGGGANVLTF. Here the CDR3 DNA reads TGTGCCAGCCTAACTAGCGGGGGGGGTGGGGCCAACGTCCTGACTTTC.

The chain employs TRBV10-3 and TRBJ2-4; TRBD1 matches at 7 bases. The CDR3 covers 17 residues. Germline values: CDR1 ENHRY, CDR2 SYGVKD. The V gene end was trimmed by 0 bases and the J gene end by 6 bases; junction bases not matched to a gene: 11. The CDR3 protein is CAISESLRQGIINIQYF. CDR3 sequence (DNA): TGTGCCATCAGTGAGTCTCTCAGACAGGGCATTATAAACATTCAGTACTTC.

The genes are TRBV6-1 and TRBJ1-1; no firm D call. Trimming left V 4 bases short and J 4 bases short, with 16 bases between. The CDR3 contains 15 residues. Germline CDR1 reads MNHNS; CDR2 reads SASEGT. CDR3 residues: CASSARGGMRTEAFF. The CDR3 nucleotides are TGTGCCAGCAGTGCACGGGGAGGGATGCGCACTGAAGCTTTCTTT.

This clone appeared a single time. The chain links TRBV11-2 to TRBJ1-2; a possible D gene is TRBD1 (6 bases). V was trimmed by 4 bases and J by 7 bases, leaving 22 bases between them. The germline V gene encodes CDR1 SGHAT and CDR2 FQNNGV. The CDR3 loop spans 16 amino acids. CDR3 bases: TGTGCCAGCAGCTCGAACGACAGGTCCACAGTCGGTGGCTACACCTTC. Protein sequence: CASSSNDRSTVGGYTF.

The J gene is TRBJ2-3, the V gene TRBV30, with D perhaps TRBD2 (6 bases). Germline-derived CDR1 and CDR2 are GTSNPN and SVGIG (reference sequence). There are 11 residues in the CDR3. The V gene lost 5 bases and the J gene lost 8 bases, with 11 bases spanning the gap. CDR3 protein: CAWGGRGTQYF. CDR3 bases: TGTGCCTGGGGTGGGCGGGGTACGCAGTATTTT. The full variable domain, with the rest looked up from reference TRBV30 and TRBJ2-3, is SQTIHQWPATLVQPVGSPLSLECTVEGTSNPNLYWYRQAAGRGLQLLFYSVGIGQISSEVPQNLSASRPQDRQFILSSKKLLLSDSGFYLCAWGGRGTQYFGPGTRLTVL.

This chain links TRBV2 with TRBJ2-3; TRBD1 matches 7 bases. The junction had 7 bases not matched to a gene; V was cut back by 2 bases and J by 5 bases. The CDR3 covers 15 residues. The germline V gene encodes CDR1 SNHLY and CDR2 FYNNEI. CDR3 coding DNA: TGTGCCAGCAGTGAAACCAGGGGGAAGGTAGATACGCAGTATTTT. Translating it yields CASSETRGKVDTQYF. Filled out from reference TRBV2 and TRBJ2-3, the complete variable domain reads EPEVTQTPSHQVTQMGQEVILRCVPISNHLYFYWYRQILGQKVEFLVSFYNNEISEKSEIFDDQFSVERPDGSNFTLKIRSTKLEDSAMYFCASSETRGKVDTQYFGPGTRLTVL.

The rearrangement uses TRBV27 and TRBJ1-2; D is undetermined. The V gene's germline CDR1 is MNHEY and CDR2 SMNVEV (reference sequence). Trimming stripped 2 bases from V and 1 base from J, with 11 bases between. This CDR3 has 15 amino acids. The CDR3 sequence: CASSLEYPLNYGYTF. The CDR3, as DNA: TGTGCCAGCAGTTTAGAGTATCCCCTTAACTATGGCTACACCTTC.

The rearrangement joins TRBV9 to TRBJ1-2; D may be TRBD1 (5 bases). From germline, CDR1 is SGDLS and CDR2 YYNGEE. Trimming removed 4 bases from V and 4 bases from J, with 20 bases in between. The CDR3 loop spans 16 amino acids. CDR3 coding DNA: TGTGCCAGCAGCCCGCGAGGGGAGGGCCTGGGCTATGGCTACACCTTC. It yields the protein CASSPRGEGLGYGYTF.

The chain recombines TRBV19 with TRBJ2-3; possible D gene TRBD1, 5 bases. The CDR3 runs to 18 residues. V lost 3 bases, J lost 2 bases, and 21 bases lay in between. CDR1 is LNHDA, CDR2 SQIVND, per germline (reference sequence). Here the CDR3 DNA reads TGTGCCAGTAGTATGCCCCCCCCCGGACACGGGCCCACAGATACGCAGTATTTT. The encoded protein is CASSMPPPGHGPTDTQYF.

The chain carries TRBV13 and TRBJ2-7, with a tentative D call TRBD1 (5 bases). CDR1 and CDR2 (germline): PRHDT, FYEKMQ (reference sequence). V gave up 5 bases and J gave up 4 bases, with 15 bases separating them. The CDR3 runs 14 residues. The CDR3, as DNA: TGTGCCAGCAGCCCGTGGGTCAGGGCGTACGAGCAGTACTTC. This encodes CASSPWVRAYEQYF. The entire variable domain, with the rest obtained from reference TRBV13 and TRBJ2-7, is as follows: AAGVIQSPRHLIKEKRETATLKCYPIPRHDTVYWYQQGPGQDPQFLISFYEKMQSDKGSIPDRFSAQQFSDYHSELNMSSLELGDSALYFCASSPWVRAYEQYFGPGTRLTVT.